This T cell receptor beta chain was obtained from a study of technical replicates of blood from several donors. Measured with immunoSEQ multiplex PCR; TCRdb has only the in-frame clones, and not every one. This table holds about 81,000 clones, around 95% found once. After removal of 10 bases from V and 8 bases from J, the junction contained 6 bases not matched to a gene. This CDR3 spans 11 amino acids. The germline CDR1 and CDR2 sequences are WNHNN and SYGVQD (reference sequence). Sequencing input: T cells isolated from PBMCs. This clonotype was obtained from a human donor in good health. The J gene is TRBJ1-1, the V gene TRBV10-1; 8 bases map to TRBD1. The CDR3 loop reads CATRTGQEAFF. CDR3 DNA sequence: TGCGCCACCCGGACAGGGCAGGAAGCTTTCTTT.